Listed below are T cell receptor beta chains from one sample, sequenced in a study of beta chain features in type 1 diabetes. Assay used: immunoSEQ multiplex PCR; TCRdb lists only in-frame clones, some missing. The table includes approximately 340,000 clones, approximately 15% detected once. Material for sequencing was naive CD4+ T cells from blood. The receptors derive from a young woman in good health. CDR3s include the opening cysteine and the closing phenylalanine or tryptophan. The D gene is left open where the match is weak. For some rows the clone size is stated as once, few or many, or as a class when expanded; others skip it.

D gene	clone size	V gene	J gene	CDR3 DNA	CDR3 protein
.	.	TRBV30	TRBJ1-5	TGTGCCTGGAGTGTAGGGGGGGTTGGTCAGCCCCAGCATTTT	CAWSVGGVGQPQHF
TRBD1	.	TRBV2	TRBJ2-4	TGTGCCAGCAGTGGGGGACAGGGAAGGGGCATTCAGTACTTC	CASSGGQGRGIQYF
.	.	TRBV29-1	TRBJ2-1	TGCAGTCCACGAATTTCGGACAGACACAATGAGCAGTTCTTC	CSPRISDRHNEQFF
.	.	TRBV7-3	TRBJ2-2	TGTGCCAGCAGAATAGCGCGAATCACCGGGGAGCTGTTTTTT	CASRIARITGELFF
.	few	TRBV28	TRBJ1-5	TGTGCCAGCAGTTTAGGGCCGAATTTTCAGCCCCAGCATTTT	CASSLGPNFQPQHF
TRBD2	few	TRBV7-7	TRBJ2-5	TGTGCTAGCAGCCGTAGCGGGAGGCGAGAGACCCAGTACTTC	CASSRSGRRETQYF
TRBD2	few	TRBV30	TRBJ2-1	TGTGCCTGGAGTGCCTTACTAGCGGGAGGGTACAATGAGCAGTTCTTC	CAWSALLAGGYNEQFF
TRBD1	few	TRBV9	TRBJ2-1	TGTGCCAGCAGCACAACAGGGGGCCACAATGAGCAGTTCTTC	CASSTTGGHNEQFF
TRBD1	few	TRBV7-2	TRBJ1-2	TGTGCCAGCAGCTTAGAGGGGGGACAGAACTATGGCTACACCTTC	CASSLEGGQNYGYTF
TRBD1	few	TRBV30	TRBJ1-1	TGTGCCTGGAGGTGGACAGGGGCCACTGAAGCTTTCTTT	CAWRWTGATEAFF
.	.	TRBV29-1	TRBJ1-4	TGCAGCGCTGCCGGGGGGCCCGGTGAAAAACTGTTTTTT	CSAAGGPGEKLFF
TRBD2	.	TRBV6-5	TRBJ2-7	TGTGCCAGCAGGGATAGAACCGGGGGGAGGTACGAGCAGTACTTC	CASRDRTGGRYEQYF
.	.	TRBV5-1	TRBJ2-1	TGCGCCAGCAGCTTGGCCTCTAGCGTGAACAATGAGCAGTTCTTC	CASSLASSVNNEQFF
TRBD1	.	TRBV5-1	TRBJ2-1	TGCGCCAGCAGCTTGCGCCAGGGGGTGAACTCCTACAATGAGCAGTTCTTC	CASSLRQGVNSYNEQFF
TRBD1	.	TRBV30	TRBJ2-5	TGTGCCTGGAGTTTAACCTCGGGACAGGGCCAGACCCAGTACTTC	CAWSLTSGQGQTQYF
TRBD2	few	TRBV5-1	TRBJ2-1	TGCGCCAGCAGCTTTGCGGGAGCTTACAATGAGCAGTTCTTC	CASSFAGAYNEQFF
.	few	TRBV7-9	TRBJ2-3	TGTGCCAGCAGCCCACGGACAACGAGCACAGATACGCAGTATTTT	CASSPRTTSTDTQYF
.	few	TRBV10-3	TRBJ1-1	TGTGCCATCAGTGGCCCCAGTGGAGAAGGTGAAGCTTTCTTT	CAISGPSGEGEAFF
TRBD2	.	TRBV6-5	TRBJ2-5	TGTGCCAGCAGTTACTCGGGGGGGAGTCGACAAGAGACCCAGTACTTC	CASSYSGGSRQETQYF
TRBD1	few	TRBV9	TRBJ2-1	TGTGCCAGCAGCACGGTACAGGGGAGCTCCTACAATGAGCAGTTCTTC	CASSTVQGSSYNEQFF
TRBD2	few	TRBV29-1	TRBJ2-7	TGCAGCGTTGCCCAACGAGCGGGGTACGAGCAGTACTTC	CSVAQRAGYEQYF
.	few	TRBV20-1	TRBJ1-1	TGCAGTGCTGGAAGACAGCTTGAAGCTTTCTTT	CSAGRQLEAFF